This T cell receptor beta chain was recorded in a study of chemoradiotherapy in HPV16-positive cancers. A note on this clone: Its antigen remains unidentified.

Points from the study as a whole: Only a couple of HPV16-positive patients supplied the functional HPV-specificity definition.

The V segment lost 5 bases and the J segment 2 bases; nucleotides outside the gene matches: 2. Germline V lookup: CDR1 SGHDN, CDR2 FVKESK. CDR3 length: 14 residues. Profiled with immunoSEQ multiplex PCR; TCRdb holds only in-frame clones, not every one. The sample shows around 22,000 clones, roughly 92% of them seen only once. This rearrangement joins TRBV14 to TRBJ2-7, with 11 bases identical to TRBD2. The source was blood, collected from a patient who underwent chemoradiotherapy. This TCR was sampled from a human donor with HPV-associated anogenital cancer. The CDR3 loop reads CASSGLAGPYEQYF. CDR3 coding DNA: TGTGCCAGCAGCGGACTAGCGGGTCCCTACGAGCAGTACTTC.